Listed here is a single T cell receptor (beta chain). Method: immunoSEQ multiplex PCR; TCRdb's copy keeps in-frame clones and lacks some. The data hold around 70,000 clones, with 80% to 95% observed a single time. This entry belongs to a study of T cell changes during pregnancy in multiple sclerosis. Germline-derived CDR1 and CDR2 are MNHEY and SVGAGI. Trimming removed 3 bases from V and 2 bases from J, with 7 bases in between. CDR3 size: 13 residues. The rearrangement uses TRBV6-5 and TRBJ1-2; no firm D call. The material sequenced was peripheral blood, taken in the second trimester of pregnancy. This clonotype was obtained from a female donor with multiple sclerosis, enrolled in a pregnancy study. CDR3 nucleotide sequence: TGTGCCAGCAGTTATCGAGAGAACTATGGCTACACCTTC. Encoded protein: CASSYRENYGYTF.